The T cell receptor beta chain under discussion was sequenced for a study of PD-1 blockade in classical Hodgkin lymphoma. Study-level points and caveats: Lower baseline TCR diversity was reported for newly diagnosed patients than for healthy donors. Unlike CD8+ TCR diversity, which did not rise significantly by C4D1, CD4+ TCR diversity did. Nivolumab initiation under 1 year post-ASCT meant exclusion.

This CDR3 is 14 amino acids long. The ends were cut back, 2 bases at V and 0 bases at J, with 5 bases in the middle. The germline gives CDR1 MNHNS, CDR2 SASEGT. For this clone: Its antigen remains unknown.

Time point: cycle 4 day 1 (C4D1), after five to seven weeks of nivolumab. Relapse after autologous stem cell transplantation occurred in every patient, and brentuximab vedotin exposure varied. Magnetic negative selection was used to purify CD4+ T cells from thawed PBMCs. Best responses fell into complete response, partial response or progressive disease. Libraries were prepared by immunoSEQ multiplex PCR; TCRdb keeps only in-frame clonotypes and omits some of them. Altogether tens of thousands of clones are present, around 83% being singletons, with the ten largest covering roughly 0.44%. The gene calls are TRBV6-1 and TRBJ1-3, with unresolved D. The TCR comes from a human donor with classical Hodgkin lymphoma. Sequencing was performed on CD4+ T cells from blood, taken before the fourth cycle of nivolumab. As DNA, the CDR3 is TGTGCCAGCAGTGAACCCCCCTCTGGAAACACCATATATTTT. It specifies CASSEPPSGNTIYF.